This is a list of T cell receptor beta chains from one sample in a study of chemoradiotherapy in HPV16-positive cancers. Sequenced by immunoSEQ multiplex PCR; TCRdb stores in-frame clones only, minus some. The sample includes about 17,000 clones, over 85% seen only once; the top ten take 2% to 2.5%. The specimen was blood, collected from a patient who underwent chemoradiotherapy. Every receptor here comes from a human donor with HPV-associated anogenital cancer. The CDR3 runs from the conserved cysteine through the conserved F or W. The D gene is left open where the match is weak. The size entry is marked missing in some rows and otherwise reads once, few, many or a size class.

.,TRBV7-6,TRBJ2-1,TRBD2,TGTGCCAGCAGCTATCCCGCTACAGCGGGAGCTTTTGAGCAGTTCTTC,CASSYPATAGAFEQFF
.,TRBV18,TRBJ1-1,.,TGTGCCAGCTCACCCGACAGTCTGAACACTGAAGCTTTCTTT,CASSPDSLNTEAFF
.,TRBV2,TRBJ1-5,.,TGTGCCAGCAGCCAGATGACAGGCCTCAATCAGCCCCAGCATTTT,CASSQMTGLNQPQHF
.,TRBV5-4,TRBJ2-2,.,TGTGCCAGCAGCTTTACGGACACCGGGGAGCTGTTTTTT,CASSFTDTGELFF
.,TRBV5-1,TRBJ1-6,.,TGCGCCAGCAGCTTGGTTCAGGGTAGAAATTCACCCCTCCACTTT,CASSLVQGRNSPLHF
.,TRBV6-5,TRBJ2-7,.,TGTGCCAGCACCATCCGGGACGGATACTACGAGCAGTACTTC,CASTIRDGYYEQYF
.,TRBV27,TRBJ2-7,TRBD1,TGTGCCAGCAGCTCTAGCTACAGGGGTGTCCCCTACGAGCAGTACTTC,CASSSSYRGVPYEQYF
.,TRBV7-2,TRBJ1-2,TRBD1,TGTGCCAGCAGCCGATCGGACAGGGCGGGCGGCTACACCTTC,CASSRSDRAGGYTF
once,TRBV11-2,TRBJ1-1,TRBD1,TGTGCCAGCGGAAGGACAGGGTGGAACACTGAAGCTTTCTTT,CASGRTGWNTEAFF
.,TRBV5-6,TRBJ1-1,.,TGTGCCAGCAGCCCCAGGACTTTGCTGGCTGAAGCTTTCTTT,CASSPRTLLAEAFF
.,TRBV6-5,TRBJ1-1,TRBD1,TGTGCCAGCAAGTCTGGGACAGCGAAGAACACTGAAGCTTTCTTT,CASKSGTAKNTEAFF
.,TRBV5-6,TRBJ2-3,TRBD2,TGTGCCAGCAGCTTGATTGGGACTAGCGGGGGGTCCACAGATACGCAGTATTTT,CASSLIGTSGGSTDTQYF
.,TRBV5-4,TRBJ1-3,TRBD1,TGTGCCAGCAGCTTGTCAGGACAGGTTGTTGGAAACACCATATATTTT,CASSLSGQVVGNTIYF
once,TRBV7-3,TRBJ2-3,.,TGTGCCAGCAGCTTAATGGGGGGCACAGATACGCAGTATTTT,CASSLMGGTDTQYF
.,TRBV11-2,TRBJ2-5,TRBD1,TGTGCCAGCAGCTTAGAGACAGGGGAAGGCGTAGAGACCCAGTACTTC,CASSLETGEGVETQYF
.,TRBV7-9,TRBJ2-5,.,TGTGCCAGCAGCTTCCCGGGAGCCCAAGAGACCCAGTACTTC,CASSFPGAQETQYF
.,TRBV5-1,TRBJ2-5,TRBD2,TGCGCCAGCAGCTTGAGGCTAGCGGGGGGGCGGTCCCAAGAGACCCAGTACTTC,CASSLRLAGGRSQETQYF
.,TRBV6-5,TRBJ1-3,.,TGTGCCAGCAGTTACTCCAACAGTCACTCTGGAAACACCATATATTTT,CASSYSNSHSGNTIYF
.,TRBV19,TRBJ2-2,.,TGTGCCAGTAGTAGGGGATACCTAAACACCGGGGAGCTGTTTTTT,CASSRGYLNTGELFF
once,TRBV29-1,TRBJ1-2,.,TGCAGCGTTGAAAACAGGGACTATGGCTACACCTTC,CSVENRDYGYTF
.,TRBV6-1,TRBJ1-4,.,TGTGCCAGCAGTTTGGTGTTGGGTGAAAAACTGTTTTTT,CASSLVLGEKLFF
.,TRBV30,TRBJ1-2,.,TGTGCCTGGAGTAGTGGGTCAGAATGGGATGGCTACACCTTC,CAWSSGSEWDGYTF
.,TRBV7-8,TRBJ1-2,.,TGTGCCAGCAGCTTAGGAAACGGGGCACAGGGAAGGGTGCACTATGGCTACACCTTC,CASSLGNGAQGRVHYGYTF
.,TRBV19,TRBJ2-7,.,TGTGCCAGTAGTATAAAGGCCGACTACGAGCAGTACTTC,CASSIKADYEQYF
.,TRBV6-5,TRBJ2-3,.,TGTGCCAGCAGTTATGGGGGAAGCACAGATACGCAGTATTTT,CASSYGGSTDTQYF
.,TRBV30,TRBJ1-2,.,TGTGCCTGTGGTCGGGACCGCACTAACTATGGCTACACCTTC,CACGRDRTNYGYTF
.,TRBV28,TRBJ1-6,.,TGTGCCAGCAGTCTACGGATTGAGCTTAATTCACCCCTCCACTTT,CASSLRIELNSPLHF
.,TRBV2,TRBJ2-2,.,TGTGCCAGCAGTGACAGAACTAACACCGGGGAGCTGTTTTTT,CASSDRTNTGELFF
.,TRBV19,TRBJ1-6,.,TGTGCCAGTAAGAGGGCAGGCCTTGCGCCCCTCCACTTT,CASKRAGLAPLHF
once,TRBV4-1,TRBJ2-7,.,TGCGCCAGCAGCCCCCTCGGGGCAGGGTCGTACGAGCAGTACTTC,CASSPLGAGSYEQYF
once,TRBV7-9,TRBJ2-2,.,TGTGCCAGCAGCTCTACGCAAAACACCGGGGAGCTGTTTTTT,CASSSTQNTGELFF
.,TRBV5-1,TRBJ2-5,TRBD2,TGCGCCAGCAGCCTAGGACTAGCGGGGGGCTCGGAGACCCAGTACTTC,CASSLGLAGGSETQYF
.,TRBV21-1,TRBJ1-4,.,TGTGCCAGCAGCAAACAGACTACCCGGGAAAAACTGTTTTTT,CASSKQTTREKLFF
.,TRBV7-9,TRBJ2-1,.,TGTGCCAGCAGCTTAGGAAAGGGGGCCTACAATGAGCAGTTCTTC,CASSLGKGAYNEQFF
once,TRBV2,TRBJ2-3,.,TGTGCCAGCACCCAAGAATTTCGCACAGATACGCAGTATTTT,CASTQEFRTDTQYF
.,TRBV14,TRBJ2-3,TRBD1,TGTGCCAGCAGCCAGACAGGGGGCGTTGCGGATACGCAGTATTTT,CASSQTGGVADTQYF
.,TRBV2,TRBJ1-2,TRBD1,TGTGCCAGCAGTGGGGACAGCACTTACCACTATGGCTACACCTTC,CASSGDSTYHYGYTF
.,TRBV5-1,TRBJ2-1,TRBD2,TGCGCCAGCAGCTTTATGGCTAGCGGGGGGCACAATGAGCAGTTCTTC,CASSFMASGGHNEQFF
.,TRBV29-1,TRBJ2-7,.,TGCAGCGTTGTTAGGTGGGGGCCAACCTACGAGCAGTACTTC,CSVVRWGPTYEQYF
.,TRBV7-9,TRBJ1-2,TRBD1,TGTGCCAGCAGCCGACAGGGGCCCTATAAAGGCTACACCTTC,CASSRQGPYKGYTF
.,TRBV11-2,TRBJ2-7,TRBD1,TGTGCCAGCAGCCAAGTGGGACAGGCCAGGCTCTCCTACGAGCAGTACTTC,CASSQVGQARLSYEQYF
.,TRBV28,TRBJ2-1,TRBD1,TGTGCCAGCAGTTTTGATCACCGGACAGGCCCAAACAATGAGCAGTTCTTC,CASSFDHRTGPNNEQFF
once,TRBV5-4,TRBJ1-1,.,TGTGCCAGCAGCTTGTTTGGGGGTTTGACGGACACTGAAGCTTTCTTT,CASSLFGGLTDTEAFF